The 8 T cell receptor beta chains given below trace back to one sample, sequenced in a study of response to subunit inactivated influenza vaccine. TCRdb reanalysed the RT-PCR reads using MiXCR and keeps one entry per CDR3 protein. The repertoire holds around 580,000 distinct CDR3 sequences, with around 13% as singletons. The material was PBMCs from blood, obtained 11 to 12 days after vaccination. The receptors shown here come from a man between 50 and 59 years old who received an inactivated influenza vaccine.

This clonotype was seen a few times. In DNA form, the CDR3 reads TGTGCCAGCAGTTACTCCAGGGGGCAGGGCTCCTACGAGCAGTACTTC. Translating gives CASSYSRGQGSYEQYF. The J gene is TRBJ2-7, the V gene TRBV6-2 or TRBV6-3; 8 bases are a match to TRBD1. The V gene end was trimmed by 0 bases and the J gene end by 0 bases; junction bases not matched to a gene: 4. Germline-derived CDR1 and CDR2 are MNHEY and SVGEGT. The CDR3 is made up of 16 amino acids.

At least ten counts were recorded for this clonotype. J is TRBJ2-1 and V is TRBV6-1, with 8 bases that match TRBD2. The germline V gene has CDR1 MNHNS and CDR2 SASEGT. The CDR3 sequence is 16 residues long. V dropped 4 bases and J dropped 6; count of bases not matched to a gene: 11. The CDR3 DNA follows: TGTGCCAGCAGTGCAACCTCGGGACTAGGAACCAATGAGCAGTTCTTC. Protein sequence: CASSATSGLGTNEQFF.

This chain connects TRBV7-3 to TRBJ2-2; no reliable D call. Germline V gene lookup returns CDR1 SGHTA and CDR2 FQGTGA. The CDR3 spans 14 residues. Trimming shortened V by 0 bases and J by 4 bases, and 6 bases separated the two germline ends. In DNA, the CDR3 is TGTGCCAGCAGCTTAACGGTCCTCACCGGGGAGCTGTTTTTT. Residues: CASSLTVLTGELFF.

This clonotype was recorded a few times. The rearrangement joins TRBV6-2 or TRBV6-3 to TRBJ1-4, with D unclear. Trimming removed 6 bases from V and 10 bases from J, with 18 bases in between. This CDR3 contains 14 residues. The V gene's germline CDR1 is MNHEY and CDR2 SVGEGT. The CDR3: CASSFTGPQRKLFF. The CDR3 DNA sequence: TGTGCCAGCAGCTTCACCGGACCCCAACGAAAACTGTTTTTT.

There are many counts of this clonotype. The V gene is TRBV4-1, the J gene TRBJ2-2, with TRBD2 identical over 9 bases. The length of the CDR3 is 16 residues. V dropped 3 bases and J dropped 4; count of bases not matched to a gene: 6. Per germline, CDR1 MGHRA and CDR2 YSYEKL. In nucleotides, the CDR3 is TGCGCCAGCAGCCACGTAGCGGGGGACCCCACCGGGGAGCTGTTTTTT. Translating gives CASSHVAGDPTGELFF.

This clonotype was detected many times. This chain links TRBV4-1 with TRBJ2-7, with D perhaps matching TRBD1 (5 bases). This CDR3 spans 15 amino acids. Germline V lookup: CDR1 MGHRA, CDR2 YSYEKL. Trimming removed 3 bases at V and 0 bases at J, with 12 bases between. CDR3 amino acids: CASSHQQVVSYEQYF. The CDR3 bases are TGCGCCAGCAGCCATCAACAGGTAGTCTCCTACGAGCAGTACTTC.

This clonotype has a handful of counts. This chain connects TRBV24-1 to TRBJ2-1; TRBD2 agrees at 9 bases. V shed 4 bases and J 4 bases; nucleotides not matched to a gene: 7. CDR1 and CDR2 (germline): KGHDR, SFDVKD. The CDR3 length is 16 residues. Here the CDR3 DNA reads TGTGCCACCAGTGACCCGACTAGCGGTAAATACAATGAGCAGTTCTTC. It specifies CATSDPTSGKYNEQFF.

The chain uses TRBV6-1 and TRBJ2-2; 15 bases are shared with TRBD2. This CDR3 is 17 amino acids long. Trimming took 6 bases from V and 2 from J; bases not matched to a gene: 4. Looked up from germline, CDR1 is MNHNS and CDR2 is SASEGT. The CDR3 nucleotides are TGTGCCAGCAGGGGGACTAGCGGGAGGCGCAACACCGGGGAGCTGTTTTTT. Translating gives CASRGTSGRRNTGELFF.